This paragraph reports one T cell receptor beta chain. The source of the sample is a study of T cell changes during pregnancy in multiple sclerosis. The table came from immunoSEQ multiplex PCR; TCRdb's copy has only in-frame clones and leaves some out. The repertoire has roughly 93,000 clones, less than 95% of them found once; the top ten carry under 2%. This specimen consisted of peripheral blood, obtained in the first trimester of pregnancy. The sequence derives from a female donor in good health, enrolled as a control in a pregnancy study.

The CDR3 DNA is TGTGCCAGCAGCTTTAGCGGACTATCCTACGAGCAGTACTTC. Translated: CASSFSGLSYEQYF. The chain uses TRBV11-1 and TRBJ2-7, with a weak D call TRBD2 (6 bases). V was trimmed by 3 bases and J by 1 base, leaving 10 bases between them. CDR1 and CDR2 from the germline V gene are SGHAT and FQDESV (reference sequence). This CDR3 contains 14 residues. Drawing the rest from reference TRBV11-1 and TRBJ2-7, the complete variable domain is EAEVAQSPRYKITEKSQAVAFWCDPISGHATLYWYRQILGQGPELLVQFQDESVVDDSQLPKDRFSAERLKGVDSTLKIQPAELGDSAMYLCASSFSGLSYEQYFGPGTRLTVT.